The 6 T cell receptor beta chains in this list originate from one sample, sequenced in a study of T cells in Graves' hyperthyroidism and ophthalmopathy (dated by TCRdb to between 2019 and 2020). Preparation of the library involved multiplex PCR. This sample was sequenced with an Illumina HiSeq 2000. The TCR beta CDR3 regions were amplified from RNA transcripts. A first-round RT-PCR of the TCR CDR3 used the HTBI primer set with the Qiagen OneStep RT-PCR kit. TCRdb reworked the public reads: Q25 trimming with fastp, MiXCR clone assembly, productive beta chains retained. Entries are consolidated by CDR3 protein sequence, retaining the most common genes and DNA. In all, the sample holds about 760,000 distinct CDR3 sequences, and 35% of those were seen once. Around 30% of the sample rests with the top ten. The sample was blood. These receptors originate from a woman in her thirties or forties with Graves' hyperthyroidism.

The CDR3, as DNA: TGTGCCAGCACCCCAGGACGAAATGAAAAACTGTTTTTT. Protein: CASTPGRNEKLFF. The chain recombines TRBV12-3 or TRBV12-4 with TRBJ1-4; no clear D gene. This CDR3 is built from 13 residues. Between the trimmed V and J ends, which lost 7 bases and 5 bases, there was a span of 11 bases.

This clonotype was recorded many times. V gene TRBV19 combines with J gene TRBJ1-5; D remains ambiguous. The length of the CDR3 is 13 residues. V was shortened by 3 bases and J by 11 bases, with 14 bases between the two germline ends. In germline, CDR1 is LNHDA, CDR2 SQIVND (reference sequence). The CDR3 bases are TGTGCCAGTAGTATGGGTAGGACGGCGGCCCAGCATTTT. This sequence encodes CASSMGRTAAQHF.

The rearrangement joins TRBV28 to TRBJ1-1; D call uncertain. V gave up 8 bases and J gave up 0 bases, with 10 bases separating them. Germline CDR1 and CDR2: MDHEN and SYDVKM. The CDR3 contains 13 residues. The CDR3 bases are TGTGCCAGCCTGGGATTTATGAACACTGAAGCTTTCTTT. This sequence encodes CASLGFMNTEAFF.

CDR3 sequence: CASSFFPEQSSYEQYF. CDR3 nucleotides: TGTGCCAGCAGCTTCTTCCCGGAGCAAAGCTCCTACGAGCAGTACTTC. This chain links TRBV11-2 with TRBJ2-7; D ambiguous. V shed 3 bases and J shed 0 bases, with 15 bases lying between them. CDR3 length: 16 amino acids. Germline V gene data show CDR1 as SGHAT and CDR2 as FQNNGV.

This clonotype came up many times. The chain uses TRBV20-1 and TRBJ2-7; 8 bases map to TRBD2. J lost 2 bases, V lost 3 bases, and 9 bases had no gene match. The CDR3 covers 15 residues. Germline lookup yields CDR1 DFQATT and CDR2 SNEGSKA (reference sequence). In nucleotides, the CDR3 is TGCAGTGCTAGTAGACTAGCGACCGGACCCTACGAGCAGTACTTC. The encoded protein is CSASRLATGPYEQYF.

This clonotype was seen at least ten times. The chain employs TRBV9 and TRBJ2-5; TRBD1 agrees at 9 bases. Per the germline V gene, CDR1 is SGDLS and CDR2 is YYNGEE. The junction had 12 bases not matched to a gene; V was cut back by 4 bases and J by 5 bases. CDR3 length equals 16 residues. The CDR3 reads CASSTRDRVEGETQYF. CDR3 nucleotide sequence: TGTGCCAGCAGCACCCGGGACAGGGTGGAGGGGGAGACCCAGTACTTC.